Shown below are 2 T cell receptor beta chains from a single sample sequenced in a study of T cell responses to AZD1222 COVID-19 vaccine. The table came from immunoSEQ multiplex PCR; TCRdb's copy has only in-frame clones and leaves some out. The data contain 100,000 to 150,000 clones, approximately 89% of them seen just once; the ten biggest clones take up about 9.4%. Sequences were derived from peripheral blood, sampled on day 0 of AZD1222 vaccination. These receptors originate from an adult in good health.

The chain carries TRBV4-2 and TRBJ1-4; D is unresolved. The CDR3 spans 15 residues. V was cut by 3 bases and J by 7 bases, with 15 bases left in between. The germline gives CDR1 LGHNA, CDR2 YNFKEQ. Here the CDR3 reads CASSQTALGGEKLFF. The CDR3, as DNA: TGTGCCAGCAGCCAGACGGCCCTAGGAGGTGAAAAACTGTTTTTT.

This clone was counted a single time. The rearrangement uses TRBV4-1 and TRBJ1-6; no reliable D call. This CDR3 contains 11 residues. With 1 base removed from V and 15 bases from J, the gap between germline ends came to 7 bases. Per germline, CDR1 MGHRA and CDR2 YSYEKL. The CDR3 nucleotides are TGCGCCAGCAGCCAAGGGAGTCTCCTCCACTTT. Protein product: CASSQGSLLHF.